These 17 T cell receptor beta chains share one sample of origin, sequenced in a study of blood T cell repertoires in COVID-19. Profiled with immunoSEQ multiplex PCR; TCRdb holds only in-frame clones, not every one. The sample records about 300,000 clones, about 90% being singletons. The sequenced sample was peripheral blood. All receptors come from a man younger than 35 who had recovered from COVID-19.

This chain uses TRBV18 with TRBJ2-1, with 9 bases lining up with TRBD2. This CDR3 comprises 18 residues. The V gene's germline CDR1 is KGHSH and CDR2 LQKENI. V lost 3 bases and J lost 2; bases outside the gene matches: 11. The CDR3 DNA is TGTGCCAGCTCACCCCGACCCCAGGGACTAGCAACCTACAATGAGCAGTTCTTC. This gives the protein CASSPRPQGLATYNEQFF.

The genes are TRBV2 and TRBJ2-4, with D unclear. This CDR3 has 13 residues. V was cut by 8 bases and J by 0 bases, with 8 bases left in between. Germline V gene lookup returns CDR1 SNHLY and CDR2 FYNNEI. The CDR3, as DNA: TGTGCCAGCCACTCCCTAGCCAAAAACATTCAGTACTTC. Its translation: CASHSLAKNIQYF.

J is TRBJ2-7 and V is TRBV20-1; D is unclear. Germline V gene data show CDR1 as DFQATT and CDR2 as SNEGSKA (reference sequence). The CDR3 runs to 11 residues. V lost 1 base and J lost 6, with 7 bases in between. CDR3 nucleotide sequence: TGCAGTGCTAGAGGTACAAGCGAGCAGTACTTC. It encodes CSARGTSEQYF.

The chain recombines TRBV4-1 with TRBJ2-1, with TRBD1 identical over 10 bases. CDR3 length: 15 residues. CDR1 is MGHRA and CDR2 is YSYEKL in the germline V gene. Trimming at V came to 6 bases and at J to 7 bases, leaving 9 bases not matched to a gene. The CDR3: CASSRDRGRINEQFF. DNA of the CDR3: TGCGCCAGCAGTCGGGACAGGGGAAGAATAAATGAGCAGTTCTTC.

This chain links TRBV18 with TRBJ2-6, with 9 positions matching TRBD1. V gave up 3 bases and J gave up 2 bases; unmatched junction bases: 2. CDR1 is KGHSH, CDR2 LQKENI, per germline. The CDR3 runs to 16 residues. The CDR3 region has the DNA TGTGCCAGCTCACCCGGGACAGGGACTGGGGCCAACGTCCTGACTTTC. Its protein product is CASSPGTGTGANVLTF.

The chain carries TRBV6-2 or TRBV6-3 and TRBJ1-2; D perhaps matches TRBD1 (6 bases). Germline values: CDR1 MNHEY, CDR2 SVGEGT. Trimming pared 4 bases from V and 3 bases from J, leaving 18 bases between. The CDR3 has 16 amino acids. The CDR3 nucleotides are TGTGCCAGCAGTTTAAGGGCCAGGGGAGCGGACTATGGCTACACCTTC. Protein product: CASSLRARGADYGYTF.

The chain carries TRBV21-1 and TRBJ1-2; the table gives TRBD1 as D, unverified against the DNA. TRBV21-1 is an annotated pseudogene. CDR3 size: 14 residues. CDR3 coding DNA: TGTGCCAGCAACTTGGGCAGGAAAGTCTATGGCTACACCTTC. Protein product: CASNLGRKVYGYTF.

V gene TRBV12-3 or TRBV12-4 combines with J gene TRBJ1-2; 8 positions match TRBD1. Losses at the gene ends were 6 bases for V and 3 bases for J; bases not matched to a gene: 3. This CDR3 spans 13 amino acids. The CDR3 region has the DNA TGTGCCAGCAGAGGACAGGGACACTATGGCTACACCTTC. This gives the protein CASRGQGHYGYTF.

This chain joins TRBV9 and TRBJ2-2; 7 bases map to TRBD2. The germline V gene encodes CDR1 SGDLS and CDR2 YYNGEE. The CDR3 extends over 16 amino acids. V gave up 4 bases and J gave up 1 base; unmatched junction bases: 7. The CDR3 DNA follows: TGTGCCAGCAGCACGCGACTAGCCCTGAACACCGGGGAGCTGTTTTTT. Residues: CASSTRLALNTGELFF.

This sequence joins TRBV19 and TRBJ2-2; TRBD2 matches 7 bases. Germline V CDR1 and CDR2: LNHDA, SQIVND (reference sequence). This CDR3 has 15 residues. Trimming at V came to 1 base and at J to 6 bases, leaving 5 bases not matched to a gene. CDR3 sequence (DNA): TGTGCCAGTAGTATAGTGGGAGGGTCCTCCGGGGAGCTGTTTTTT. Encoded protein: CASSIVGGSSGELFF.

In DNA form, the CDR3 reads TGTGCCAGCAGCCAGGCTAGCAACTACAATGAGCAGTTCTTC. Translated: CASSQASNYNEQFF. The rearrangement uses TRBV3-1 (or the pseudogene TRBV3-2) and TRBJ2-1; maybe TRBD2 (5 bases). Germline V lookup: CDR1 LGHDT, CDR2 YNNKEL (reference sequence). The V gene lost 3 bases and the J gene lost 3 bases, with 9 bases spanning the gap. The CDR3 is 14 amino acids.

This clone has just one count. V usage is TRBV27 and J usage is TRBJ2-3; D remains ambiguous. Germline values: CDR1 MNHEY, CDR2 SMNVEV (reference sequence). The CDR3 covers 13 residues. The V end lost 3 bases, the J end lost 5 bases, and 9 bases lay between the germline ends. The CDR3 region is CASSLAVRDTQYF. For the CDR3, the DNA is TGTGCCAGCAGTTTGGCGGTGCGAGATACGCAGTATTTT.

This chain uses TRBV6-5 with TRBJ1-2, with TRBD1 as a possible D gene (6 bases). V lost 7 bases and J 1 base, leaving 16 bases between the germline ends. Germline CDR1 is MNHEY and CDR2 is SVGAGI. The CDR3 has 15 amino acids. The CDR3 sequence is CASITQGWGNYGYTF. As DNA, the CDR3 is TGTGCCAGCATTACACAGGGATGGGGTAACTATGGCTACACCTTC.

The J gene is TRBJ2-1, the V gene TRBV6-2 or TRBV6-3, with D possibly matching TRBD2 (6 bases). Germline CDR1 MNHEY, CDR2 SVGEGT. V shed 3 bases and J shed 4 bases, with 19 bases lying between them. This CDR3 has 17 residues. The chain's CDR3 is CASSYPPTRAEYNEQFF. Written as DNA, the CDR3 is TGTGCCAGCAGTTATCCCCCGACTAGGGCCGAGTACAATGAGCAGTTCTTC.

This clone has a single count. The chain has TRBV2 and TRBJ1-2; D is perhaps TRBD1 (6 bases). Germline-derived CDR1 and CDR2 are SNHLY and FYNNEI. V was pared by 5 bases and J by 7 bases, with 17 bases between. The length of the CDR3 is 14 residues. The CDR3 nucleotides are TGTGCCAGCAGTCCTTCACAGGGAGACGGTGGCTACACCTTC. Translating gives CASSPSQGDGGYTF.

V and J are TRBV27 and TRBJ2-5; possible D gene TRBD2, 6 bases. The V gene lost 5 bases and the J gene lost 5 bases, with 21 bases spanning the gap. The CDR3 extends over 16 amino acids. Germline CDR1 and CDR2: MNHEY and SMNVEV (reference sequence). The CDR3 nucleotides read TGTGCCAGCAGTCCCCCCCGGGAGAAAGGAAGGGAGACCCAGTACTTC. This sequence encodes CASSPPREKGRETQYF.

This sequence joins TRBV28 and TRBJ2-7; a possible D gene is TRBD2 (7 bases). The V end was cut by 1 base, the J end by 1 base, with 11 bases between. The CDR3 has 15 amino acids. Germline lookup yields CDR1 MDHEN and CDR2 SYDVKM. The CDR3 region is CASSLSGGPSYEQYF. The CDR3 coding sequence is TGTGCCAGCAGTTTATCGGGGGGCCCGTCCTACGAGCAGTACTTC. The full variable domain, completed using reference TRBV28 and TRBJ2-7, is DVKVTQSSRYLVKRTGEKVFLECVQDMDHENMFWYRQDPGLGLRLIYFSYDVKMKEKGDIPEGYSVSREKKERFSLILESASTNQTSMYLCASSLSGGPSYEQYFGPGTRLTVT.